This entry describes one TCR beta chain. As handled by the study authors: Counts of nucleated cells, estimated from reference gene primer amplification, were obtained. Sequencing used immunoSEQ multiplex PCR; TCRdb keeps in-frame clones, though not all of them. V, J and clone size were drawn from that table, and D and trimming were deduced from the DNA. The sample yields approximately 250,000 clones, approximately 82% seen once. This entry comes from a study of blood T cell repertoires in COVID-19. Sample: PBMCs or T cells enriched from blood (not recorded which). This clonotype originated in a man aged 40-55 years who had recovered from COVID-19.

This CDR3 is CASSQDRVTYNSPLHF. For the CDR3, the DNA is TGTGCCAGCAGCCAAGACAGGGTAACCTATAATTCACCCCTCCACTTT. The chain carries TRBV3-1 (or the pseudogene TRBV3-2) and TRBJ1-6; weak D call: TRBD1 (5 bases). The V gene lost 0 bases and the J gene lost 2 bases, with 8 bases spanning the gap. CDR1 is LGHDT and CDR2 is YNNKEL in the germline V gene (reference sequence). The CDR3 length is 16 residues.